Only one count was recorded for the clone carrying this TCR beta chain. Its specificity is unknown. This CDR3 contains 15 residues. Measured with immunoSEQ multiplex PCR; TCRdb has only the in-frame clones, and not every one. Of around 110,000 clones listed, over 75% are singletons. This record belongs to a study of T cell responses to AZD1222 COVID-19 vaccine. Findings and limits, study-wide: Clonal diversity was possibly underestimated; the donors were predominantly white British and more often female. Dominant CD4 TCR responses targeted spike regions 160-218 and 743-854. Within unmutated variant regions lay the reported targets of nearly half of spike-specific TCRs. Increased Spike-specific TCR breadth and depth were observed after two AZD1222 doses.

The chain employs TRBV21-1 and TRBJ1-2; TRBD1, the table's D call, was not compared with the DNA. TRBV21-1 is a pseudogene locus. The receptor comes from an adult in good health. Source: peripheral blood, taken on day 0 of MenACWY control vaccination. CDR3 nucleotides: TGTGCCAGCAGCAAAGCGGGCAGGGGGAACTATGGCTACACCTTC. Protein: CASSKAGRGNYGYTF.